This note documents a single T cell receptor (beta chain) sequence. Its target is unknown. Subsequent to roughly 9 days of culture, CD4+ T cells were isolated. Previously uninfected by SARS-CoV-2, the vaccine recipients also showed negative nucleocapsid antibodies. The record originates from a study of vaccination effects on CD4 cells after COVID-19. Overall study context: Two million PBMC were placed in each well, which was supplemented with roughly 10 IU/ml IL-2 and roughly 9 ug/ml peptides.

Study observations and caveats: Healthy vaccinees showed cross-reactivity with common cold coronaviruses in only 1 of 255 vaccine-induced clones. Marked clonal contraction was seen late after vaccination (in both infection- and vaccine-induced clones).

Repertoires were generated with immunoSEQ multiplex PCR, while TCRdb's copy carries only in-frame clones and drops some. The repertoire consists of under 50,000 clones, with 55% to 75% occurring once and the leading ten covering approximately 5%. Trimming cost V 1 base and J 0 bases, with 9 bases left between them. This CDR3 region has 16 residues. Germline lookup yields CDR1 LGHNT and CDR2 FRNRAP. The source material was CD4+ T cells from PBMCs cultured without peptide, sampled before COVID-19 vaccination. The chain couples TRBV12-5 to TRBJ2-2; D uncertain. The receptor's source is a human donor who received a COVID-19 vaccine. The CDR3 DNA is TGTGCTAGTGGTTTGGGACACTTATCGAACACCGGGGAGCTGTTTTTT. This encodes CASGLGHLSNTGELFF.